The 17 T cell receptor beta chains reported below all come from one sample, sequenced in a study of breast tumors, draining lymph nodes, adjacent tissues. In TCRdb, the multiplex PCR reads were re-called with MiXCR into one record per CDR3 protein. The table includes around 120,000 distinct CDR3 sequences, just under 20% detected once. Samples came from axillary lymph nodes draining the breast cancer. Sequencing input: axillary lymph node tissue. Receptor source: a female donor with breast cancer. Some clones in this sample may be carry-over from other donors' samples.

At least ten counts were recorded for this clonotype. The chain carries TRBV19 and TRBJ2-7; D is uncertain. The V and J ends lost 5 bases and 3 bases respectively, with 11 bases between them. CDR3 length equals 13 residues. Germline V CDR1 and CDR2: LNHDA, SQIVND (reference sequence). DNA for the CDR3: TGTGCCAGTAGTGGTGGTTCGAGCTACGAGCAGTACTTC. Amino acid sequence: CASSGGSSYEQYF.

This clonotype appeared many times. The chain combines TRBV2 with TRBJ2-1; perhaps TRBD2 as D (5 bases). Germline V gene data show CDR1 as SNHLY and CDR2 as FYNNEI. This CDR3 is built from 14 residues. Trimming pared 5 bases from V and 7 bases from J, leaving 15 bases between. The CDR3 here is CASSLLVAKNEQFF. Written as DNA, the CDR3 is TGTGCCAGCAGTTTACTAGTCGCAAAAAATGAGCAGTTCTTC. Supplemented by reference TRBV2 and TRBJ2-1, the full variable domain reads EPEVTQTPSHQVTQMGQEVILRCVPISNHLYFYWYRQILGQKVEFLVSFYNNEISEKSEIFDDQFSVERPDGSNFTLKIRSTKLEDSAMYFCASSLLVAKNEQFFGPGTRLTVL.

As to this clonotype: This may come from a read error, since a much larger clone is one base off. The chain combines TRBV7-9 with TRBJ2-2; a possible D gene is TRBD2 (5 bases). The V end lost 5 bases, the J end lost 6 bases, and 19 bases lay between the germline ends. The CDR3 covers 16 residues. The germline gives CDR1 SEHNR, CDR2 FQNEAQ (reference sequence). As DNA, the CDR3 is TGTGCCAGCAGCCACTCCGCGGGTACTCTCTCCGGGGAGCTGTTTTTT. This translates into CASSHSAGTLSGELFF.

This clonotype was recorded at least ten times. The genes are TRBV14 and TRBJ2-5, with TRBD1 matching over 8 bases. The ends lost 4 bases at V and 5 bases at J; junction bases unmatched: 9. CDR3 size: 15 residues. Per germline, CDR1 SGHDN and CDR2 FVKESK. This CDR3 is CASSLGEDRVETQYF. Here the CDR3 DNA reads TGTGCCAGCAGCCTCGGGGAGGACAGGGTGGAGACCCAGTACTTC.

The rearrangement links TRBV18 to TRBJ1-5, with D possibly matching TRBD1 (6 bases). The germline CDR1 and CDR2 sequences are KGHSH and LQKENI. This CDR3 region has 16 residues. V shed 1 base and J shed 0 bases, with 10 bases lying between them. CDR3 DNA: TGTGCCAGCTCACCACTGGGGGGCAATAGCAATCAGCCCCAGCATTTT. This translates into CASSPLGGNSNQPQHF.

Of note for this clonotype: A much bigger clone sits one base away, suggesting this may be a read error. DNA for the CDR3: TGTGCCACCGCAGGAACCTCTGGAAACGCCATATATTTT. This encodes CATAGTSGNAIYF. The genes are TRBV6-5 and TRBJ1-3; the D is unclear. Germline lookup yields CDR1 MNHEY and CDR2 SVGAGI. CDR3 length equals 13 residues.

In its sample, this clonotype was seen many times. This rearrangement joins TRBV4-1 to TRBJ2-5; D is undetermined. Per the germline V gene, CDR1 is MGHRA and CDR2 is YSYEKL. The CDR3 extends over 15 amino acids. V lost 0 bases and J lost 3, with 11 bases in between. CDR3 in DNA: TGCGCCAGCAGCCAAGATCCCAACCCGGAAGAGACCCAGTACTTC. Translated, it gives CASSQDPNPEETQYF.

This clonotype was detected ten times or more. This chain uses TRBV7-6 with TRBJ2-7; no clear D. Trimming removed 7 bases from V and 7 bases from J, with 17 bases in between. Germline V gene sequence: CDR1 SGHVS, CDR2 FNYEAQ. The CDR3 is made up of 13 amino acids. The CDR3 spells CASTIVRDGEQYF. As DNA, the CDR3 is TGTGCCAGCACAATAGTACGTGACGGGGAGCAGTACTTC. The variable domain in full, completed from reference TRBV7-6 and TRBJ2-7, reads GAGVSQSPRYKVTKRGQDVALRCDPISGHVSLYWYRQALGQGPEFLTYFNYEAQQDKSGLPNDRFSAERPEGSISTLTIQRTEQRDSAMYRCASTIVRDGEQYFGPGTRLTVT.

The chain employs TRBV25-1 and TRBJ1-4, with unresolved D. The CDR3 covers 14 residues. With 0 bases removed from V and 3 bases from J, the gap between germline ends came to 5 bases. Germline V gene sequence: CDR1 MGHDK, CDR2 SYGVNS. CDR3 in DNA: TGTGCCAGCAGTGAATATAGAGCTAATGAAAAACTGTTTTTT. Its translation is CASSEYRANEKLFF.

This clonotype was observed many times. The chain employs TRBV5-1 and TRBJ2-5; 8 nucleotides align to TRBD2. Germline CDR1 is SGHRS and CDR2 is YFSETQ. The CDR3 loop spans 14 amino acids. J lost 5 bases, V lost 4 bases, and 7 bases had no gene match. Written as DNA, the CDR3 is TGCGCCAGCAGCGGAGCGGGGGCACTTGAGACCCAGTACTTC. Residues: CASSGAGALETQYF.

At least ten counts were recorded for this clonotype. The chain is built from TRBV6-5 and TRBJ2-1, with D possibly TRBD1 on 5 matching bases. Trimming cost V 8 bases and J 0 bases, with 20 bases left between them. The germline V gene has CDR1 MNHEY and CDR2 SVGAGI. This CDR3 contains 17 residues. The CDR3 loop is CASRSDGALSSYNEQFF. As DNA, the CDR3 is TGTGCCAGCCGAAGTGATGGGGCCCTAAGCTCCTACAATGAGCAGTTCTTC.

The sample holds many counts of this clonotype. The chain couples TRBV7-8 to TRBJ2-3; 12 nucleotides align to TRBD2. This CDR3 is 16 amino acids long. V lost 5 bases, J lost 1 base, and 4 bases stayed unmatched. From germline, CDR1 is SGHVS and CDR2 FQNEAQ. This CDR3 is CASSQLAGGGTDTQYF. Here the CDR3 DNA reads TGTGCCAGCAGCCAACTAGCGGGAGGTGGCACAGATACGCAGTATTTT.

This clonotype was recorded at least ten times. The chain carries TRBV7-9 and TRBJ2-7, with TRBD1 matching over 8 bases. Unmatched junction bases numbered 10, after V lost 6 bases and J lost 0 bases. There are 16 residues in the CDR3. Germline V lookup: CDR1 SEHNR, CDR2 FQNEAQ (reference sequence). CDR3 sequence (DNA): TGTGCCAGCAGTTCACTCAGGGGGCTGAGCTCCTACGAGCAGTACTTC. Translation gives CASSSLRGLSSYEQYF.

This clonotype appeared a few times. The chain carries TRBV20-1 and TRBJ2-3, with 13 bases that match TRBD2. With 6 bases clipped from V and 4 bases from J, the junction kept 13 bases outside the gene matches. Germline V gene lookup returns CDR1 DFQATT and CDR2 SNEGSKA (reference sequence). CDR3 length equals 17 residues. The CDR3 DNA follows: TGCAGTGCCCCAGGACTAGCGGGGGCCTGGGCCCCAGATACGCAGTATTTT. Translated, it gives CSAPGLAGAWAPDTQYF.

This clonotype was counted only a few times. The rearrangement joins TRBV19 to TRBJ2-7; 8 bases map to TRBD2. The CDR3 is 15 amino acids. Germline V gives CDR1 LNHDA, CDR2 SQIVND (reference sequence). With 8 bases clipped from V and 1 base from J, the junction kept 10 bases outside the gene matches. DNA of the CDR3: TGTGCCAGTCCCCTTGCGGGAGGTGGTTCCTACGAGCAGTACTTC. It encodes CASPLAGGGSYEQYF. Full variable domain (outside the CDR3, taken from reference TRBV19 and TRBJ2-7): DGGITQSPKYLFRKEGQNVTLSCEQNLNHDAMYWYRQDPGQGLRLIYYSQIVNDFQKGDIAEGYSVSREKKESFPLTVTSAQKNPTAFYLCASPLAGGGSYEQYFGPGTRLTVT.

About this clonotype itself: A much more abundant neighbour one base away suggests this may be a read error. J is TRBJ1-5 and V is TRBV19; unclear D gene. This CDR3 contains 16 residues. Germline loops: CDR1 LNHDA, CDR2 SQIVND (reference sequence). Trimming removed 1 base at V and 4 bases at J, with 14 bases between. The CDR3 coding sequence is TGTGCCAGTAGTATAGGGAGGGCTAGGTGGAATCAGCCCCAGCATTTT. It translates to CASSIGRARWNQPQHF.

This clonotype was observed many times. This chain uses TRBV12-3 or TRBV12-4 with TRBJ1-4; 11 bases are shared with TRBD1. The trim removed 5 bases at V and 6 bases at J, leaving 5 bases unmatched. CDR3 length equals 15 residues. CDR3 nucleotide sequence: TGTGCCAGCAGTCCGCGGACAGGGGGCTATGAAAAACTGTTTTTT. Translating it yields CASSPRTGGYEKLFF.